Listed here are 19 T cell receptor beta chains from one sample, sequenced in a study of shared clonotypes between healthy human individuals. The assay was immunoSEQ multiplex PCR, and TCRdb's table has in-frame clones only and misses some. The sample lists around 1,100,000 clones, 70% to 85% occurring once. Sample: memory CD4+ T cells from PBMCs. The subset is: CD45RA-negative fraction. The source of these receptors is a man aged 18 to 30 in good health. Some clones in this sample may be carry-over from other donors' samples.

This chain uses TRBV10-3 with TRBJ2-5, with 7 bases matching TRBD1. The V segment lost 4 bases and the J segment 5 bases; nucleotides outside the gene matches: 7. Looked up from germline, CDR1 is ENHRY and CDR2 is SYGVKD. There are 14 residues in the CDR3. CDR3 sequence: CAISVKGAQETQYF. The CDR3 coding sequence is TGTGCCATCAGTGTAAAGGGGGCGCAGGAGACCCAGTACTTC.

This chain uses TRBV7-9 with TRBJ2-1; D is unclear. Per the germline V gene, CDR1 is SEHNR and CDR2 is FQNEAQ (reference sequence). Trimming took 5 bases from V and 8 from J, leaving 10 bases between them. The CDR3 is 12 amino acids. This CDR3 reads CASSPGNHEQFF. CDR3 bases: TGTGCCAGCAGCCCGGGTAACCATGAGCAGTTCTTC.

This clone was seen just once. The CDR3 spells CASSSPVGSYNEQFF. CDR3 sequence (DNA): TGTGCCAGCAGTTCCCCGGTAGGCTCCTACAATGAGCAGTTCTTC. J is TRBJ2-1 and V is TRBV28; no firm D call. The germline V and J ends were trimmed by 4 bases and 0 bases, with 10 bases remaining between them. The CDR3 covers 15 residues. Germline V lookup: CDR1 MDHEN, CDR2 SYDVKM.

The rearrangement links TRBV12-5 to TRBJ2-2, with 12 nucleotides matching TRBD2. The CDR3 runs to 21 residues. Trimming took 2 bases from V and 3 from J; bases not matched to a gene: 16. CDR1 and CDR2 (germline): LGHNT, FRNRAP. CDR3 in DNA: TGTGCTAGTGGTTTGAGAGTCCCGGTGCTAGCGGGAGGGCCGGACACCGGGGAGCTGTTTTTT. This translates into CASGLRVPVLAGGPDTGELFF.

This clone was found once. This chain links TRBV7-6 with TRBJ2-3, with a tentative D call TRBD1 (6 bases). This CDR3 is built from 15 residues. The V end was cut by 2 bases, the J end by 2 bases, with 11 bases between. Germline-derived CDR1 and CDR2 are SGHVS and FNYEAQ. The DNA of the CDR3 is TGTGCCAGCAGCTTATTGCAGGGGAACACAGATACGCAGTATTTT. Amino acid sequence: CASSLLQGNTDTQYF.

This chain connects TRBV6-6 to TRBJ2-7; no clear D gene. V was clipped by 10 bases and J by 9 bases, with 19 bases between them. Germline assignment: CDR1 MNHNY and CDR2 SVGAGI (reference sequence). CDR3 length: 12 amino acids. CDR3 sequence: CATPAAEFGQYF. In DNA, the CDR3 is TGTGCCACGCCCGCCGCAGAGTTTGGGCAGTACTTC.

The table lists this clone with many counts. This sequence joins TRBV13 and TRBJ1-2; D uncertain. The germline V gene encodes CDR1 PRHDT and CDR2 FYEKMQ (reference sequence). This CDR3 has 14 amino acids. Trimming took off 3 bases at V and 2 bases at J, with 10 bases between the two ends. CDR3 loop: CASSLGGQNYGYTF. The CDR3 bases are TGTGCCAGCAGCTTGGGAGGGCAAAACTATGGCTACACCTTC.

V and J are TRBV27 and TRBJ2-1; D gene uncertain. Germline CDR1 is MNHEY and CDR2 is SMNVEV (reference sequence). Trimming removed 5 bases at V and 4 bases at J, with 3 bases between. There are 11 residues in the CDR3. CDR3 bases: TGTGCCAGCAGTAATTACAATGAGCAGTTCTTC. Protein product: CASSNYNEQFF.

The chain carries TRBV18 and TRBJ1-1; 12 bases are a match to TRBD1. CDR1 KGHSH and CDR2 LQKENI come from the germline V gene. V shed 3 bases, J shed 0 bases, and the junction held 5 bases outside the gene matches. The CDR3 covers 17 residues. CDR3 sequence (DNA): TGTGCCAGCTCACCTTACGGGACAGGGGGCGTGAACACTGAAGCTTTCTTT. Translated, it gives CASSPYGTGGVNTEAFF.

The rearrangement joins TRBV5-1 to TRBJ2-3, with TRBD2 matching 10 bases. CDR3 size: 15 residues. The germline CDR1 and CDR2 sequences are SGHRS and YFSETQ. V dropped 1 base and J dropped 6; count of bases not matched to a gene: 5. This CDR3 reads CASSLSASGSDTQYF. CDR3 sequence (DNA): TGCGCCAGCAGCTTGTCGGCTAGCGGGAGTGATACGCAGTATTTT.

This clone has more than one count but fewer than ten. Other DNA sequences in this sample translate to the same CDR3. The chain employs TRBV10-3 and TRBJ2-6; D uncertain. The length of the CDR3 is 15 residues. Germline V lookup: CDR1 ENHRY, CDR2 SYGVKD. The V end lost 4 bases, the J end lost 0 bases, and 7 bases lay between the germline ends. CDR3 sequence: CAISGTVSGANVLTF. The CDR3, as DNA: TGTGCCATCAGTGGTACAGTCTCTGGGGCCAACGTCCTGACTTTC.

The chain has TRBV15 and TRBJ1-1; D is undetermined. The CDR3 spans 13 residues. The V gene lost 6 bases and the J gene lost 0 bases, with 8 bases spanning the gap. Germline V lookup: CDR1 LNHNV, CDR2 YYDKDF (reference sequence). This CDR3 reads CATSPGLNTEAFF. CDR3 DNA sequence: TGTGCCACCAGTCCAGGTTTGAACACTGAAGCTTTCTTT. Filled out from reference TRBV15 and TRBJ1-1, the complete variable domain reads DAMVIQNPRYQVTQFGKPVTLSCSQTLNHNVMYWYQQKSSQAPKLLFHYYDKDFNNEADTPDNFQSRRPNTSFCFLDIRSPGLGDTAMYLCATSPGLNTEAFFGQGTRLTVV.

This clone was seen a few times. This chain joins TRBV5-1 and TRBJ2-3, with 7 bases identical to TRBD1. V lost 2 bases, J lost 5 bases, and 2 bases stayed unmatched. There are 13 residues in the CDR3. CDR1 and CDR2 from the germline V gene are SGHRS and YFSETQ. In DNA, the CDR3 is TGCGCCAGCAGCTTTACAGGGGAAGATACGCAGTATTTT. Translation: CASSFTGEDTQYF.

The chain employs TRBV28 and TRBJ1-4; D remains ambiguous. The CDR3 extends over 16 amino acids. Trimming left V 1 base short and J 3 bases short, with 12 bases between. CDR1 and CDR2 (germline): MDHEN, SYDVKM. The CDR3 region is CASSLLVSQANEKLFF. The CDR3 region has the DNA TGTGCCAGCAGTTTATTGGTATCGCAAGCTAATGAAAAACTGTTTTTT.

The chain combines TRBV6-5 with TRBJ2-2; tentatively, D is TRBD2 (6 bases). CDR3 size: 16 residues. Deletions cut 0 bases from V and 1 base from J, with 9 bases between. Germline-derived CDR1 and CDR2 are MNHEY and SVGAGI. The CDR3 loop is CASSYSSGLNTGELFF. CDR3 DNA: TGTGCCAGCAGTTACTCGAGCGGGTTGAACACCGGGGAGCTGTTTTTT.

The CDR3 region is CASSFSQGARTDTQYF. The CDR3 region has the DNA TGTGCCAGCAGCTTCAGCCAGGGGGCTCGGACAGATACGCAGTATTTT. V usage is TRBV5-5 and J usage is TRBJ2-3, with 8 nucleotides matching TRBD1. The length of the CDR3 is 16 residues. V was clipped by 2 bases and J by 3 bases; unmatched bases: 8. The germline gives CDR1 SGHKS, CDR2 YYEKEE (reference sequence).

V usage is TRBV7-9 and J usage is TRBJ2-7, with D possibly being TRBD1 or TRBD2 (5 bases each). Germline V gives CDR1 SEHNR, CDR2 FQNEAQ (reference sequence). This CDR3 is 14 amino acids long. Trimming left V 5 bases short and J 3 bases short, with 14 bases between. The CDR3 sequence is CASSTYRDGYEQYF. DNA for the CDR3: TGTGCCAGCAGCACGTACCGGGACGGCTACGAGCAGTACTTC.

This clone was counted only a few times. V and J are TRBV11-2 and TRBJ1-6, with a possible D match to TRBD1 (6 bases). Germline CDR1 is SGHAT and CDR2 is FQNNGV. The CDR3 covers 15 residues. V lost 4 bases and J 3 bases, leaving 10 bases between the germline ends. Here the CDR3 reads CASSSRDNYNSPLHF. The DNA of the CDR3 is TGTGCCAGCAGCTCCCGGGACAACTATAATTCACCCCTCCACTTT.

At least ten counts were recorded for this clone. Here the CDR3 DNA reads TGTGCCAGCAGCTTAGACTCCGGGGAGCTGTTTTTT. Translating it yields CASSLDSGELFF. The chain combines TRBV11-3 with TRBJ2-2; no firm D call. Germline CDR1 is SGHNT and CDR2 is YENEEA. This CDR3 spans 12 amino acids. The V and J ends lost 0 bases and 6 bases respectively, with 2 bases between them.